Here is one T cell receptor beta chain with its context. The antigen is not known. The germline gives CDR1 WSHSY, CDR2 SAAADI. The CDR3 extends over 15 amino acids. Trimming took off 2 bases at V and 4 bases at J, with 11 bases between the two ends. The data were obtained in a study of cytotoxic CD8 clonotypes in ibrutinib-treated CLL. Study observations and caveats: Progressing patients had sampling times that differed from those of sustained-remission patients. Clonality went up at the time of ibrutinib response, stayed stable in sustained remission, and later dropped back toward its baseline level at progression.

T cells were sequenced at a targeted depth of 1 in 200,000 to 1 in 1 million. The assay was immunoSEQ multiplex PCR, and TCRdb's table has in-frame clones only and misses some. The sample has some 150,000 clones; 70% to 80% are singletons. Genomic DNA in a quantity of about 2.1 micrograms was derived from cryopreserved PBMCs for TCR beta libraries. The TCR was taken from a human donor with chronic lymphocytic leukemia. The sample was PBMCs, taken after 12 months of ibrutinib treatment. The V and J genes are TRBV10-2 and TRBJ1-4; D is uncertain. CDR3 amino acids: CASSEAPAHNEKLFF. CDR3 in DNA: TGCGCCAGCAGTGAGGCGCCAGCTCATAATGAAAAACTGTTTTTT.